This T cell receptor (beta chain) appears in the sequencing data of a study of beta chain features in type 1 diabetes. Study-wide background: Patients looked much like healthy donors when it came to age, gender and cell yields. All samples together contributed around 98,000,000 sorted cells for examination.

The germline V gene has CDR1 SGHRS and CDR2 YFSETQ. The CDR3 spans 13 residues. Trimming left V 2 bases short and J 3 bases short, with 9 bases between. Study-wide findings and caveats: In all four CD4+ subsets, TCRB CDR3 length was significantly, moderately reduced in type 1 diabetes.

As for this clone: Antigen specificity is unknown.

The sequenced template was cDNA made from the entire isolated RNA. Measured with immunoSEQ multiplex PCR; TCRdb has only the in-frame clones, and not every one. Of 600,000 to 700,000 clones in the sample, over 10% were seen once. The sample comprised naive CD4+ T cells from blood. The chain carries TRBV5-1 and TRBJ2-7; TRBD2 might be the D (6 bases). This TCR came from a man aged 25-45 years with type 1 diabetes. The chain's CDR3 is CASSFGEDYEQYF. CDR3 in DNA: TGCGCCAGCAGCTTTGGGGAGGACTACGAGCAGTACTTC. Supplemented by reference TRBV5-1 and TRBJ2-7, the full variable domain reads KAGVTQTPRYLIKTRGQQVTLSCSPISGHRSVSWYQQTPGQGLQFLFEYFSETQRNKGNFPGRFSGRQFSNSRSEMNVSTLELGDSALYLCASSFGEDYEQYFGPGTRLTVT.